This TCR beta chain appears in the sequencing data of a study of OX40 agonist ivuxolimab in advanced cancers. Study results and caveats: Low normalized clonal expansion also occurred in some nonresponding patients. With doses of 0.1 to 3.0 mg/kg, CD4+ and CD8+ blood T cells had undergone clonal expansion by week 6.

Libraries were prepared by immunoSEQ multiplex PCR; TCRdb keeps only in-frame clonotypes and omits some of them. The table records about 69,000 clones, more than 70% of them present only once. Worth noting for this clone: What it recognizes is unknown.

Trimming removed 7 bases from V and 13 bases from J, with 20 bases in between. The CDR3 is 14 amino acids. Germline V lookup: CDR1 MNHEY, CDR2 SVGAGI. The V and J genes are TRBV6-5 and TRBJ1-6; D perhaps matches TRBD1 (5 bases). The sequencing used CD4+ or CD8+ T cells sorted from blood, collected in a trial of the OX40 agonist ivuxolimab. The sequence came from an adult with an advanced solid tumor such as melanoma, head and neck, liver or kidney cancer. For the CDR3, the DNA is TGTGCCAGCACTTCGCCACGGGACTCCGCGCCCCTCCACTTT. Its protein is CASTSPRDSAPLHF.